The 9 T cell receptor beta chains below come from one sample, sequenced in a study of blood T cell repertoires in COVID-19. Libraries were prepared by immunoSEQ multiplex PCR; TCRdb keeps only in-frame clonotypes and omits some of them. The repertoire consists of under 250,000 clones, with about nine tenths occurring once and the leading ten covering around 1.5%. Sample: peripheral blood. These TCRs come from a woman aged 55 to 70 who had recovered from COVID-19.

The chain recombines TRBV4-2 with TRBJ1-6; D perhaps matches TRBD1 (5 bases). Germline values: CDR1 LGHNA, CDR2 YNFKEQ. V was shortened by 0 bases and J by 0 bases, with 15 bases between the two germline ends. The CDR3 is 19 residues long. CDR3 DNA: TGTGCCAGCAGCCAAGAAGTAGTGGAGGGGAGCTCCTATAATTCACCCCTCCACTTT. This encodes CASSQEVVEGSSYNSPLHF.

The rearrangement joins TRBV19 to TRBJ2-7, with 12 bases that match TRBD1. The CDR3 loop spans 17 amino acids. Losses at the gene ends were 0 bases for V and 4 bases for J; bases not matched to a gene: 7. Germline CDR1 reads LNHDA; CDR2 reads SQIVND (reference sequence). The CDR3 nucleotides read TGTGCCAGTAGTATAGACCCCGGGACAGGGGGCAGGTACGAGCAGTACTTC. Its translation: CASSIDPGTGGRYEQYF.

The V and J genes are TRBV5-1 and TRBJ2-2, with D possibly TRBD2 on 5 matching bases. Trimming removed 1 base from V and 1 base from J, with 11 bases in between. The germline CDR1 and CDR2 sequences are SGHRS and YFSETQ. The CDR3 has 16 amino acids. In DNA form, the CDR3 reads TGCGCCAGCAGCTTGCTGGCGGGCAGGAACACCGGGGAGCTGTTTTTT. It translates to CASSLLAGRNTGELFF.

This clone occurred once. The CDR3 sequence is CASSDRGLGLTFF. The CDR3 DNA follows: TGTGCCAGCAGCGACAGGGGGCTAGGTTTGACTTTCTTT. The chain is built from TRBV7-9 and TRBJ1-1, with 10 bases matching TRBD1. V shed 5 bases, J shed 12 bases, and the junction held 9 bases outside the gene matches. The germline CDR1 and CDR2 sequences are SEHNR and FQNEAQ (reference sequence). CDR3 length: 13 amino acids.

This rearrangement joins TRBV28 to TRBJ2-1; D gene unclear. This CDR3 is built from 13 residues. Trimming left V 2 bases short and J 4 bases short, with 6 bases between. Looked up from germline, CDR1 is MDHEN and CDR2 is SYDVKM. The CDR3 loop is CASSLPGYNEQFF. CDR3 in DNA: TGTGCCAGCAGTTTACCAGGTTACAATGAGCAGTTCTTC.

V is TRBV2 and J is TRBJ2-3; TRBD1 is a possible D gene (9 bases). The V and J ends lost 7 bases and 8 bases respectively, with 28 bases between them. This CDR3 is 17 amino acids long. Germline CDR1 is SNHLY and CDR2 is FYNNEI. For the CDR3, the DNA is TGTGCCAGCAAACGGACAGGGGATAAACGGGGGGGAGGTACGCAGTATTTT. Translated, it gives CASKRTGDKRGGGTQYF.

The V call is TRBV4-3, the J call TRBJ1-3; D gene uncertain. The V gene's germline CDR1 is LGHNA and CDR2 YSLEER. The CDR3 covers 18 residues. Trimming cost V 0 bases and J 0 bases, with 15 bases left between them. CDR3 DNA sequence: TGCGCCAGCAGCCAAGATCCGGCGGCAGCGAACTCTGGAAACACCATATATTTT. Amino acids: CASSQDPAAANSGNTIYF.

V and J are TRBV6-2 or TRBV6-3 and TRBJ1-2; D is ambiguous. CDR1 is MNHEY and CDR2 is SVGEGT in the germline V gene. The CDR3 runs 15 residues. Trimming removed 0 bases from V and 3 bases from J, with 11 bases in between. The CDR3 protein is CASSYSSGSYYGYTF. In DNA form, the CDR3 reads TGTGCCAGCAGTTACTCTTCCGGGAGCTACTATGGCTACACCTTC.

The chain is built from TRBV12-3 or TRBV12-4 and TRBJ2-1, with 7 bases identical to TRBD2. V lost 4 bases to trimming and J lost 9 bases; unmatched junction nucleotides: 0. CDR3 length equals 11 residues. The chain's CDR3 is CASSSSGEQFF. As DNA, the CDR3 is TGTGCCAGCAGTTCTAGCGGTGAGCAGTTCTTC.